Listed below are T cell receptor beta chains from one sample, sequenced in a study of T-cell reconstitution after alpha-beta-depleted transplantation in children. TCRdb passed the PCR reads through MiXCR, listing each CDR3 protein once. The table has about 500,000 distinct CDR3 sequences, over 25% seen once. This specimen was PBMCs from the stem cell graft donor, taken from the stem cell graft. All receptors come from a human donor who donated a stem cell graft to a child with aplastic anemia. CDR3s leave out the opening cysteine and the closing phenylalanine or tryptophan.

TRBJ2-5 TRBV25-1 ASAKAWTSGSQETQY
TRBJ1-1 TRBV20-1 SARWQANTEAF
TRBJ2-7 TRBV15 ATSRVLAGNYEQY
TRBJ2-1 TRBV5-5 ASSLELAGYNEQF
TRBJ2-1 TRBV6-2/TRBV6-3 ASDGWGRVNEQF
TRBJ2-3 TRBV5-5 ASSSGTSADTQY
TRBJ2-3 TRBV20-1 SASGRTDTQY
TRBJ2-3 TRBV19 ASSIKY
TRBJ1-3 TRBV7-9 ASSLDRSVGGNTIY
TRBJ2-1 TRBV20-1 SAQGLAGHIEQF
TRBJ2-7 TRBV6-1 ASRRAPGTNFYEQY
TRBJ1-1 TRBV6-6 ATETGTNTEAF
TRBJ2-3 TRBV4-3 ASSQVLGGGGTDTQY
TRBJ2-3 TRBV10-3 AISVSTDTQY
TRBJ1-5 TRBV7-9 ASTPGDNSNQPQH
TRBJ2-6 TRBV7-9 ASTRARAISGANVLT
TRBJ2-2 TRBV4-3 ASSLGGKRYTGELF
TRBJ2-6 TRBV4-3 ASSQDQWSGANVLT
TRBJ2-1 TRBV6-2/TRBV6-3 ASSYGLAGRYNEQF
TRBJ2-7 TRBV29-1 SVAGTSGSYEQY
TRBJ1-6 TRBV20-1 SARDPETRTLH
TRBJ1-6 TRBV28 ASSYGRAVNSPLH
TRBJ2-4 TRBV6-1 ASRGTIAKNIQY
TRBJ2-1 TRBV20-1 SAIREGQVNEQF
TRBJ1-5 TRBV5-3 ARSTSRVESNQPQH
TRBJ2-7 TRBV7-9 ASSLGVQALYEQY
TRBJ1-4 TRBV20-1 SARDMGTNEKLF
TRBJ1-1 TRBV5-1 ASTREELENTEAF
TRBJ2-1 TRBV10-3 AISRTSGRDRMDEQF
TRBJ2-3 TRBV7-9 ASSKGLAGGTDTQY
TRBJ2-7 TRBV7-2 ASSPTSGSGYEQY
TRBJ1-2 TRBV18 ASSLTGNDRGYT
TRBJ2-1 TRBV12-3/TRBV12-4 ASSSSGAAYNEQF
TRBJ2-3 TRBV7-2 ASSLSPADTQY
TRBJ2-7 TRBV28 ASWGPTGEYYEQY
TRBJ1-1 TRBV6-1 ASRTQGAGTEAF
TRBJ2-7 TRBV29-1 SVEGTAISSYEQY
TRBJ2-1 TRBV5-1 ASIRGRASYNEQF
TRBJ1-4 TRBV29-1 SVEDRHEKLF
TRBJ2-5 TRBV15 ATSTPGQGGQETQY
TRBJ1-3 TRBV7-2 ASSSLTGSGNTIY
TRBJ1-2 TRBV29-1 SASGTADLYGYT